Following are 19 T cell receptor beta chains from one sample sequenced in a study of CD8+CD57+ T cells in acquired aplastic anemia. All sequencing subjects had displayed CD8+CD57+ cell expansion on flow cytometry. For CDR3 and TCR beta VDJ profiling, genomic DNA was the template used. TCRdb reprocessed the reads via MiXCR and lists one record per CDR3 protein. The repertoire holds over 150,000 distinct CDR3 sequences, with roughly 43% as singletons. Sequences were obtained from sorted CD4+, CD8+, or CD8+CD57+ T cells (not recorded which) from PBMCs. The receptors were gathered from a human donor with aplastic anemia.

The chain couples TRBV19 to TRBJ2-3, with D perhaps matching TRBD2 (6 bases). Per germline, CDR1 LNHDA and CDR2 SQIVND (reference sequence). This CDR3 has 14 residues. V was trimmed by 3 bases and J by 3 bases, leaving 10 bases between them. CDR3 protein: CASSMAGQTDTQYF. Here the CDR3 DNA reads TGTGCCAGTAGTATGGCGGGGCAAACAGATACGCAGTATTTT.

This clonotype has a count of ten or more. The chain recombines TRBV9 with TRBJ2-2; tentatively, D is TRBD2 (6 bases). Between the trimmed V and J ends, which lost 2 bases and 7 bases, there was a span of 12 bases. The length of the CDR3 is 14 residues. The germline V gene encodes CDR1 SGDLS and CDR2 YYNGEE. CDR3 region: CASSVRLADGELFF. For the CDR3, the DNA is TGTGCCAGCAGCGTGAGGTTAGCGGACGGGGAGCTGTTTTTT.

About this clonotype itself: Since a much larger clone is just one base distant, this may be a read error. The rearrangement joins TRBV20-1 to TRBJ2-1; TRBD2 agrees at 7 bases. The CDR3 sequence is 18 residues long. Germline CDR1 DFQATT, CDR2 SNEGSKA (reference sequence). In DNA, the CDR3 is TGCAGTGCTAGAGTCCTAATGGGGGGGTTAAGCTCCTACAATGAGCAGCTCTTC. Protein sequence: CSARVLMGGLSSYNEQLF.

The J gene is TRBJ1-1, the V gene TRBV19; D not resolved. Germline CDR1 reads LNHDA; CDR2 reads SQIVND (reference sequence). The CDR3 is 14 residues long. Trimming removed 4 bases at V and 1 base at J, with 10 bases between. The CDR3 nucleotides read TGTGCCAGTAGTACCTATTCAGGGAACACTGAAGCTTTCTTT. Amino acids: CASSTYSGNTEAFF. Variable domain in full (rest from reference TRBV19 and TRBJ1-1): DGGITQSPKYLFRKEGQNVTLSCEQNLNHDAMYWYRQDPGQGLRLIYYSQIVNDFQKGDIAEGYSVSREKKESFPLTVTSAQKNPTAFYLCASSTYSGNTEAFFGQGTRLTVV.

The chain combines TRBV29-1 with TRBJ2-7, with 7 nucleotides matching TRBD1. There are 11 residues in the CDR3. V lost 7 bases to trimming and J lost 4 bases; unmatched junction nucleotides: 4. CDR1 is SQVTM and CDR2 is ANQGSEA in the germline V gene. The CDR3, as DNA: TGCAGCGCCGAGACAGGGTACGAGCAGTACTTC. Residues: CSAETGYEQYF.

The rearrangement links TRBV30 to TRBJ2-7, with 8 bases that match TRBD1. The CDR3 sequence is 13 residues long. V was clipped by 3 bases and J by 4 bases; unmatched bases: 5. Looked up from germline, CDR1 is GTSNPN and CDR2 is SVGIG (reference sequence). DNA of the CDR3: TGTGCCTGGAGAGTACAGGGGGGTTACGAGCAGTACTTC. Translation: CAWRVQGGYEQYF.

This clonotype appeared a few times. This clone may be a read error of a much larger clone one base away. The conserved closing phenylalanine or tryptophan is absent in this CDR3, likely reflecting a read error. The chain recombines TRBV6-1 with TRBJ1-1; 8 nucleotides match TRBD1. The germline V gene has CDR1 MNHNS and CDR2 SASEGT. There are 14 residues in the CDR3. Losses at the gene ends were 5 bases for V and 1 base for J; bases not matched to a gene: 3. CDR3 coding DNA: TGTGCCAGCAGTCCTGGACAGGGGAACACTGAAGCTTTCTCT. Protein: CASSPGQGNTEAFS.

This clonotype was observed a few times. The chain has TRBV27 and TRBJ2-7, with TRBD1 as a possible D gene (5 bases). Germline values: CDR1 MNHEY, CDR2 SMNVEV (reference sequence). The ends were cut back, 6 bases at V and 0 bases at J, with 18 bases in the middle. There are 16 residues in the CDR3. CDR3: CASSPDSRSGSYEQYF. CDR3 bases: TGTGCCAGCAGCCCTGACAGCCGATCGGGCTCCTACGAGCAGTACTTC.

The V call is TRBV19, the J call TRBJ1-5; TRBD1 might be the D (6 bases). Germline V gene sequence: CDR1 LNHDA, CDR2 SQIVND (reference sequence). The CDR3 consists of 15 residues. Deletions cut 6 bases from V and 2 bases from J, with 14 bases between. The CDR3 loop is CASRRQEGGNQPQHF. DNA of the CDR3: TGTGCCAGTAGAAGACAGGAGGGAGGCAATCAGCCCCAGCATTTT.

This clonotype was found many times. The rearrangement uses TRBV20-1 and TRBJ2-5, with TRBD1 identical over 7 bases. V was clipped by 5 bases and J by 2 bases; unmatched bases: 5. The germline V gene encodes CDR1 DFQATT and CDR2 SNEGSKA (reference sequence). The CDR3 totals 13 residues. CDR3 loop: CSAGRQGQETQYF. The DNA of the CDR3 is TGCAGTGCTGGGAGACAGGGTCAAGAGACCCAGTACTTC.

This clonotype was counted ten times or more. The chain carries TRBV20-1 and TRBJ1-3; D remains unclear. Trimming took off 8 bases at V and 8 bases at J, with 28 bases between the two ends. Germline V CDR1 and CDR2: DFQATT, SNEGSKA (reference sequence). The CDR3 runs to 16 residues. The CDR3 DNA follows: TGCAGTACGACTGACCTTACAGTTGGCCCCCAAGACACCATATATTTT. It translates to CSTTDLTVGPQDTIYF.

Remarks on this clonotype: A much larger clone differs by one base, so this may be a read error. V usage is TRBV6-1 and J usage is TRBJ1-5, with 8 bases lining up with TRBD1. Germline lookup yields CDR1 MNHNS and CDR2 SASEGT. The CDR3 has 13 residues. As DNA, the CDR3 is TGTGTCAGCTGGACAGGGCCCAATCAGCCCCAGCATTTT. Translated: CVSWTGPNQPQHF.

This clonotype was seen many times. This chain uses TRBV6-4 with TRBJ1-4; maybe TRBD1 (5 bases). The CDR3 totals 16 residues. V was pared by 3 bases and J by 4 bases, with 15 bases between. Germline CDR1 and CDR2: MRHNA and SNTAGT. The CDR3 here is CASSEIREVSNEKLFF. The CDR3 DNA is TGTGCCAGCAGTGAAATCAGGGAGGTCAGTAATGAAAAACTGTTTTTT.

The V gene is TRBV25-1, the J gene TRBJ2-7; 7 bases align to TRBD1. The germline V gene has CDR1 MGHDK and CDR2 SYGVNS. The J segment lost 3 bases and the V segment lost 7 bases, leaving 6 bases of the junction unmatched. This CDR3 is 13 amino acids long. The CDR3 protein is CASMGTANYEQYF. CDR3 bases: TGTGCCAGCATGGGGACAGCTAACTACGAGCAGTACTTC.

This clonotype was counted at least ten times. The V gene is TRBV15, the J gene TRBJ2-7; TRBD1 is a possible D gene (5 bases). The germline CDR1 and CDR2 sequences are LNHNV and YYDKDF (reference sequence). This CDR3 region has 13 residues. Trimming left V 2 bases short and J 4 bases short, with 9 bases between. The CDR3 region has the DNA TGTGCCACCAGCAGACTGGCAGGGTACGAGCAGTACTTC. It yields the protein CATSRLAGYEQYF.

This clonotype has a count of ten or more. This chain links TRBV6-2 or TRBV6-3 with TRBJ2-5, with D possibly TRBD2 on 6 matching bases. V was cut by 6 bases and J by 3 bases, with 20 bases left in between. Germline loops: CDR1 MNHEY, CDR2 SVGEGT. The CDR3 has 16 residues. The CDR3 bases are TGTGCCAGCAGACCCTACGGGGAAGGGACTGAAGAGACCCAGTACTTC. It is translated as CASRPYGEGTEETQYF.

V and J are TRBV14 and TRBJ1-1, with a possible D match to TRBD1 (6 bases). Looked up from germline, CDR1 is SGHDN and CDR2 is FVKESK. The CDR3 is 15 residues long. Trimming left V 5 bases short and J 4 bases short, with 17 bases between. The CDR3 DNA reads as TGTGCCAGCAGCTTGGTTCAGGGGTCGGCCACTGAAGCTTTCTTT. It translates to CASSLVQGSATEAFF.

This clonotype was observed at least ten times. J is TRBJ2-3 and V is TRBV9; no clear D. The V and J ends lost 2 bases and 4 bases respectively, with 11 bases between them. The CDR3 contains 14 residues. The V gene's germline CDR1 is SGDLS and CDR2 YYNGEE. The CDR3 is CASSVSTWADTQYF. CDR3 DNA: TGTGCCAGCAGCGTGTCCACCTGGGCAGATACGCAGTATTTT.

In regard to this clonotype: Germline is not matched at one junction end, which may reflect a read error. The rearrangement links TRBV25-1 to TRBJ2-1; 11 bases map to TRBD2. The CDR3 spans 18 residues. Germline V gene sequence: CDR1 MGHDK, CDR2 SYGVNS. DNA for the CDR3: TGTACCAGCAGCGACGGGACTAGCGGAGCTAGCTCCTACAATGAGCAGTTCTTC. Protein sequence: CTSSDGTSGASSYNEQFF.